This T cell receptor beta chain was documented in a study of CXCR3-negative and CXCR3-positive naive CD8 T cells. Study information: A total of around 140 million TRB reads was generated, with about 1.5 +/- 0.3 million per library. Study-level results: TRB CDR3s were more hydrophobic in CXCR3-positive than in CXCR3-negative naive cells. Whereas memory cells differed, naive CXCR3-negative and CXCR3-positive cells shared similar TRBV-TRBJ usage.

About this clonotype itself: Antigen unknown.

UMI labels and 5' RACE were used to prepare the TRB cDNA libraries. Reanalyzing the 5' RACE reads, TCRdb keeps one entry per CDR3 protein, without DNA. The table lists 92,000 or so distinct CDR3 sequences. Looked up from germline, CDR1 is MNHEY and CDR2 is SVGEGT. The length of the CDR3 is 14 residues. CD45RO-CCR7+CD27+CD95- expression identified naive CD8+ T cells. The specimen sequenced was naive CXCR3- CD8+ T cells from blood. As for subset: CD45RO-CCR7+CD27+CD95- naive CD8+ T cells lacking CXCR3 (TNR3-). This TCR derives from a human donor in good health. Some clones in this sample may be carry-over from other donors' samples. The chain is built from TRBV6-2 or TRBV6-3 and TRBJ1-4; TCRdb returns TRBD1, unconfirmable since there is no DNA. The CDR3 spells CASSRDRLNEKLFF.